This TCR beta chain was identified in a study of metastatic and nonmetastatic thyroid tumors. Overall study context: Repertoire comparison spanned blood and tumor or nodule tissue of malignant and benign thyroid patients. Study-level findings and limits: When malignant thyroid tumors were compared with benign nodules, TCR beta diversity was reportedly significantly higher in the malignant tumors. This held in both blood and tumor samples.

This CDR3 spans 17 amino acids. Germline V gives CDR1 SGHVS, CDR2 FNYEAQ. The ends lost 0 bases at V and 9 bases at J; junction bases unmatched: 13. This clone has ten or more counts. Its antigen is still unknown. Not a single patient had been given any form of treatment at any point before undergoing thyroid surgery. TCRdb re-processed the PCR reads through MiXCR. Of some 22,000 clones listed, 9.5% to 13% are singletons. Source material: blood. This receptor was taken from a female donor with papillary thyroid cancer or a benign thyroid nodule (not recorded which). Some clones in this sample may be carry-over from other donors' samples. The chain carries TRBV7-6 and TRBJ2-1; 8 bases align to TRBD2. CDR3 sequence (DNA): TGTGCCAGCAGCTTAGCTCTTGGAGGGGGGCTAGCGGGTGAGCAGTTCTTC. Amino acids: CASSLALGGGLAGEQFF.